Following are 8 T cell receptor beta chains from one sample sequenced in a study of cytomegalovirus exposure and HLA in healthy donors. TCRdb's table, derived via immunoSEQ multiplex PCR, lists solely in-frame clones and lacks some. The sample carries roughly 330,000 clones, roughly nine tenths recorded once. Input material: PBMCs. The origin of the receptors is a woman younger than 45 in good health and CMV-seropositive.

V is TRBV6-5 and J is TRBJ2-7, with unresolved D. CDR3 length equals 11 residues. Germline values: CDR1 MNHEY, CDR2 SVGAGI. With 6 bases removed from V and 1 base from J, the gap between germline ends came to 4 bases. The CDR3 is CASSQSYEQYF. The CDR3 DNA reads TGTGCCAGCAGCCAATCCTACGAGCAGTACTTC.

V gene TRBV19 combines with J gene TRBJ1-5, with D unresolved. The CDR3 runs 13 residues. The germline V gene has CDR1 LNHDA and CDR2 SQIVND (reference sequence). The V end lost 5 bases, the J end lost 6 bases, and 11 bases lay between the germline ends. The CDR3 sequence is CASSPLGVQPQHF. The CDR3 nucleotides are TGTGCCAGTAGTCCTCTGGGAGTTCAGCCCCAGCATTTT.

V gene TRBV30 combines with J gene TRBJ2-7, with D perhaps matching TRBD2 (5 bases). V dropped 7 bases and J dropped 4 bases, with 17 bases sitting between them. The CDR3 loop spans 13 amino acids. Germline V gives CDR1 GTSNPN, CDR2 SVGIG (reference sequence). The CDR3 DNA follows: TGTGCCTACGACGCGGGTCCGAGGTACGAGCAGTACTTC. It yields the protein CAYDAGPRYEQYF.

The rearrangement links TRBV29-1 to TRBJ2-1, with 11 bases fitting TRBD2. V dropped 8 bases and J dropped 6; count of bases not matched to a gene: 12. The CDR3 totals 15 residues. CDR1 and CDR2 (germline): SQVTM, ANQGSEA. Here the CDR3 reads CSTRPGTSGLNEQFF. The CDR3 DNA follows: TGCAGCACCAGACCCGGGACTAGCGGTCTCAATGAGCAGTTCTTC.

This clone was seen once. CDR3 coding DNA: TGTGCCAGCAGCTCGCCACAGGGGTGGGCCTACAATGAGCAGTTCTTC. It specifies CASSSPQGWAYNEQFF. The chain uses TRBV7-2 and TRBJ2-1; 7 nucleotides align to TRBD1. The J segment lost 2 bases and the V segment lost 4 bases, leaving 8 bases of the junction unmatched. This CDR3 contains 16 residues. Germline-derived CDR1 and CDR2 are SGHTA and FQGNSA.

This clone was counted a single time. This chain uses TRBV6-1 with TRBJ1-2, with D possibly TRBD1 on 6 matching bases. Germline V CDR1 and CDR2: MNHNS, SASEGT. Deletions cut 6 bases from V and 2 bases from J, with 16 bases between. This CDR3 has 15 amino acids. CDR3: CASSPRPDRNYGYTF. As DNA, the CDR3 is TGTGCCAGCAGCCCCAGACCAGACAGGAACTATGGCTACACCTTC.

The V and J genes are TRBV6-5 and TRBJ2-5; D remains ambiguous. The germline gives CDR1 MNHEY, CDR2 SVGAGI. Trimming pared 5 bases from V and 5 bases from J, leaving 12 bases between. CDR3 size: 13 residues. CDR3 amino acids: CASSGPNGETQYF. CDR3 nucleotide sequence: TGTGCCAGCAGTGGGCCAAATGGGGAGACCCAGTACTTC.

The chain carries TRBV19 and TRBJ2-7, with 8 bases matching TRBD1. This CDR3 region has 14 residues. Germline loops: CDR1 LNHDA, CDR2 SQIVND (reference sequence). The V and J ends lost 5 bases and 2 bases, in that order; junction bases with no gene match: 5. CDR3 residues: CASSVSGQAYEQYF. CDR3 sequence (DNA): TGTGCCAGTAGTGTGTCGGGACAGGCCTACGAGCAGTACTTC.